Following are 9 T cell receptor beta chains from one sample sequenced in a study of cytomegalovirus exposure and HLA in healthy donors. 13 Jbeta primers and 60 Vbeta primers were used for the PCR. The method was immunoSEQ multiplex PCR; TCRdb's version includes in-frame clones alone and lacks a portion of them. Of about 120,000 clones in the sample, about 83% were seen once. The specimen sequenced was PBMCs. The receptor set was obtained from a female donor in good health and CMV-seronegative.

This clone was counted a single time. V gene TRBV10-3 combines with J gene TRBJ1-2, with 9 bases matching TRBD1. V shed 10 bases and J 7 bases; nucleotides not matched to a gene: 16. Germline CDR1 is ENHRY and CDR2 is SYGVKD. The CDR3 spans 15 residues. The CDR3 DNA is TGTGCCACCCAGCTAGGGGGACAGGGTCTGGGTGGCTACACCTTC. It encodes CATQLGGQGLGGYTF.

J is TRBJ1-6 and V is TRBV11-2, with D hard to call. V lost 3 bases and J 10 bases, leaving 19 bases between the germline ends. The V gene's germline CDR1 is SGHAT and CDR2 FQNNGV. The CDR3 is 16 amino acids. This CDR3 reads CASSFQPTRGGSPLHF. The CDR3 DNA reads TGTGCCAGCAGCTTTCAACCGACCAGAGGCGGCTCACCCCTCCACTTT.

The J gene is TRBJ1-1, the V gene TRBV25-1; a weak D match, TRBD1 (6 bases). This CDR3 is built from 12 residues. Germline-derived CDR1 and CDR2 are MGHDK and SYGVNS. Trimming left V 8 bases short and J 4 bases short, with 11 bases between. The CDR3 sequence is CASAGVGTEAFF. CDR3 nucleotide sequence: TGTGCCAGCGCAGGGGTCGGCACTGAAGCTTTCTTT.

This chain connects TRBV7-9 to TRBJ1-2; D uncertain. The CDR3 runs 14 residues. The V end lost 1 base, the J end lost 2 bases, and 8 bases lay between the germline ends. Germline V gives CDR1 SEHNR, CDR2 FQNEAQ (reference sequence). The CDR3 DNA follows: TGTGCCAGCAGCTTAGGGGCCTTAAACTATGGCTACACCTTC. It specifies CASSLGALNYGYTF.

The CDR3 region has the DNA TGTGCCAGTGGACCAGTGAGGGGGGAAAAACTGTTTTTT. Protein sequence: CASGPVRGEKLFF. The J gene is TRBJ1-4, the V gene TRBV19; D possibly corresponds to TRBD1 (6 bases). This CDR3 region has 13 residues. CDR1 and CDR2 (germline): LNHDA, SQIVND (reference sequence). Trimming left V 8 bases short and J 8 bases short, with 15 bases between.

V usage is TRBV6-5 and J usage is TRBJ2-1; 13 bases align to TRBD2. Germline assignment: CDR1 MNHEY and CDR2 SVGAGI. With V trimmed by 6 bases and J by 7 bases, 6 bases remained unmatched. The CDR3 spans 15 residues. CDR3 in DNA: TGTGCCAGCAGAGTGACTAGCGGGGGGAAGAATGAGCAGTTCTTC. It is translated as CASRVTSGGKNEQFF.

The V and J genes are TRBV9 and TRBJ2-5, with TRBD2 as a possible D gene (6 bases). The germline V gene encodes CDR1 SGDLS and CDR2 YYNGEE. CDR3 length equals 14 residues. Trimming pared 3 bases from V and 5 bases from J, leaving 14 bases between. The CDR3 loop reads CASSGGLSKETQYF. CDR3 DNA sequence: TGTGCCAGCAGCGGGGGACTGTCAAAGGAGACCCAGTACTTC. Filled out from reference TRBV9 and TRBJ2-5, the complete variable domain reads DSGVTQTPKHLITATGQRVTLRCSPRSGDLSVYWYQQSLDQGLQFLIQYYNGEERAKGNILERFSAQQFPDLHSELNLSSLELGDSALYFCASSGGLSKETQYFGPGTRLLVL.

This chain links TRBV27 with TRBJ1-2; D perhaps matches TRBD1 (5 bases). From germline, CDR1 is MNHEY and CDR2 SMNVEV (reference sequence). The CDR3 extends over 13 amino acids. Trimming took 3 bases from V and 8 from J, leaving 13 bases between them. The CDR3 region is CASSFFGADGYTF. Written as DNA, the CDR3 is TGTGCCAGCAGTTTCTTTGGGGCTGACGGCTACACCTTC.

The J gene is TRBJ2-1, the V gene TRBV5-4; maybe TRBD2 (7 bases). The germline gives CDR1 SGHNT, CDR2 YYREEE (reference sequence). The CDR3 sequence is 18 residues long. V dropped 3 bases and J dropped 0 bases, with 19 bases sitting between them. In DNA, the CDR3 is TGTGCCAGCAGCTGGGGGGGGCGCGGGGCTTTCTCCTACAATGAGCAGTTCTTC. Protein sequence: CASSWGGRGAFSYNEQFF.